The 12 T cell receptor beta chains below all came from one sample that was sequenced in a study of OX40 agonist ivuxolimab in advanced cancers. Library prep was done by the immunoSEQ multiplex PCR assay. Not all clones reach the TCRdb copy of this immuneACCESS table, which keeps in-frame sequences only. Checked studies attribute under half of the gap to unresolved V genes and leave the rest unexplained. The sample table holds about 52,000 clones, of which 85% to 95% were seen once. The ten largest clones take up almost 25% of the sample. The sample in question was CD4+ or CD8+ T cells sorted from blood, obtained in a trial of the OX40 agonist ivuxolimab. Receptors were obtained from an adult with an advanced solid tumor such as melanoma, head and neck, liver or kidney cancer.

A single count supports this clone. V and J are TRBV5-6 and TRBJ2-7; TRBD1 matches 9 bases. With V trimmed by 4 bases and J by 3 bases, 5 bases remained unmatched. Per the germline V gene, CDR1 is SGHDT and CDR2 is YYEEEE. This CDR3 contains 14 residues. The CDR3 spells CASSLGTGNYEQYF. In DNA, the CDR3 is TGTGCCAGCAGCCTGGGGACAGGGAACTACGAGCAGTACTTC.

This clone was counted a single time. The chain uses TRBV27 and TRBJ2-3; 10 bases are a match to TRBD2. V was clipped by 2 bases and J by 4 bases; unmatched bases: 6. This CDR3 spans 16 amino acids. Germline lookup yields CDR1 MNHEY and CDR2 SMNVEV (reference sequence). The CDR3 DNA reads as TGTGCCAGCAGTTTAACAGCGGGAGGGCTCGCAGATACGCAGTATTTT. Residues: CASSLTAGGLADTQYF.

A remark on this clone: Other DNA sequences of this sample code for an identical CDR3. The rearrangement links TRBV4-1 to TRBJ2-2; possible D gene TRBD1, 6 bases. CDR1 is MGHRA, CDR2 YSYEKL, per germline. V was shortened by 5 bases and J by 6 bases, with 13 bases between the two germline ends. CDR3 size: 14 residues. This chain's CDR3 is CASSDGPGAGELFF. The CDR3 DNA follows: TGCGCCAGCAGCGACGGGCCAGGGGCCGGGGAGCTGTTTTTT.

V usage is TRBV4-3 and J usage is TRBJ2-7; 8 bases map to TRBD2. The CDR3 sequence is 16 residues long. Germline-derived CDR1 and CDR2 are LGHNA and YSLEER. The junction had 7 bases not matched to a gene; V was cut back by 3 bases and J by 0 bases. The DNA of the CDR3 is TGCGCCAGCAGCCAGGAACTAGCGGCTAGCTCCTACGAGCAGTACTTC. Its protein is CASSQELAASSYEQYF.

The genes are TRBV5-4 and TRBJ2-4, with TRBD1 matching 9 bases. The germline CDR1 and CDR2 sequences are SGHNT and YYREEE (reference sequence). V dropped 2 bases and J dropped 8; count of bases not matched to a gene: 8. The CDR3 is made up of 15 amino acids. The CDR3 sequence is CASSLSTGGADIQYF. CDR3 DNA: TGTGCCAGCAGCTTATCAACAGGGGGCGCAGACATTCAGTACTTC.

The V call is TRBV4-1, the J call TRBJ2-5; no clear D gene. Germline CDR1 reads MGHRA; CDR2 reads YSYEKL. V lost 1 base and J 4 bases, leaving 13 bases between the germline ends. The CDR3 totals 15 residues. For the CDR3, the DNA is TGCGCCAGCAGCCAAGCGGTCTCCCTCCGAGAGACCCAGTACTTC. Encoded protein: CASSQAVSLRETQYF.

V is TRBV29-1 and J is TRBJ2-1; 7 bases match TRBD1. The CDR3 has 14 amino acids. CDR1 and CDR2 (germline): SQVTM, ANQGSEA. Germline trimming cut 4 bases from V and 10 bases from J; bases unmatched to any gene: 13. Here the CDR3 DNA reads TGCAGCGTTGGGGGGACAGTCCTCAGGGTGGAGCAGTTCTTC. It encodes CSVGGTVLRVEQFF.

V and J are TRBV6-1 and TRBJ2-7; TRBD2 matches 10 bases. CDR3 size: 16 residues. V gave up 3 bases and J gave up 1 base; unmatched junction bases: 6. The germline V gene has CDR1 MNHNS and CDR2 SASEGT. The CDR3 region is CASSDVVAGGSYEQYF. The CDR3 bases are TGTGCCAGCAGTGATGTGGTAGCGGGAGGATCCTACGAGCAGTACTTC.

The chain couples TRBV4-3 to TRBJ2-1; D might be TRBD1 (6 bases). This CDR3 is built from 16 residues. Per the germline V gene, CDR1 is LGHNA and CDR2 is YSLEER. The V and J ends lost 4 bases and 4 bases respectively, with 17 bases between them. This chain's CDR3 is CASSPLTGTTYNEQFF. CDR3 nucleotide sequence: TGCGCCAGCAGCCCCCTGACAGGAACCACATACAATGAGCAGTTCTTC.

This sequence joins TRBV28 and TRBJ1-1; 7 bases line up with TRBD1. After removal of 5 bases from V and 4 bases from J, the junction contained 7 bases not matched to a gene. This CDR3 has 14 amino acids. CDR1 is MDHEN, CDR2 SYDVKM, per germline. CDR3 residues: CASSLSGGGTEAFF. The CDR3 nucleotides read TGTGCCAGCAGTCTATCAGGGGGGGGCACTGAAGCTTTCTTT.

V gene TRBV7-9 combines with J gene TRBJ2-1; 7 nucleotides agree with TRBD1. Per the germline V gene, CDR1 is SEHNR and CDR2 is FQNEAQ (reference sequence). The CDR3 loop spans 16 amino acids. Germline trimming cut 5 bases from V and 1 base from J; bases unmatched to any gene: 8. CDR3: CASSPDTGESYNEQFF. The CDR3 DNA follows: TGTGCCAGCAGCCCGGATACAGGGGAATCCTACAATGAGCAGTTCTTC.

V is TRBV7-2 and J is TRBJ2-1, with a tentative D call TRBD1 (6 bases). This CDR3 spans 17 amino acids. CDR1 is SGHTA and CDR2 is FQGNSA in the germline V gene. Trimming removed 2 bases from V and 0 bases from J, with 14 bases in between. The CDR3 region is CASSLSGARSSYNEQFF. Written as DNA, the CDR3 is TGTGCCAGCAGCTTATCAGGGGCTCGAAGCTCCTACAATGAGCAGTTCTTC.